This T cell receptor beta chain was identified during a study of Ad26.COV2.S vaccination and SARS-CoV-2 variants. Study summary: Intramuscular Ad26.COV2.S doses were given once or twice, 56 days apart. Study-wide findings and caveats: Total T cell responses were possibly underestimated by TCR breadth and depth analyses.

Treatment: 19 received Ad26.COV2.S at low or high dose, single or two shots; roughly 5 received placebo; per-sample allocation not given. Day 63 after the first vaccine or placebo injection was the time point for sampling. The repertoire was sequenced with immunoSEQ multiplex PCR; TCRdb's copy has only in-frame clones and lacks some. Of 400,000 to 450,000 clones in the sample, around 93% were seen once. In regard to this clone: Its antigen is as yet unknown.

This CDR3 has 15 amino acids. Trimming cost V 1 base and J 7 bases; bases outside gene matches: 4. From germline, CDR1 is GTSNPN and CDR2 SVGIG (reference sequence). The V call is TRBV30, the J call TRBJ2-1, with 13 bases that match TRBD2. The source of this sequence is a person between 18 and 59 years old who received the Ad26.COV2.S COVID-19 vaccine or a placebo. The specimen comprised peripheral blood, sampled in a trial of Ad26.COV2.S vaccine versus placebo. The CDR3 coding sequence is TGTGCCTGGAGTGACACTAGCGGGGGGGCAAATGAGCAGTTCTTC. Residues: CAWSDTSGGANEQFF. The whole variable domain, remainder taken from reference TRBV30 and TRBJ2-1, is SQTIHQWPATLVQPVGSPLSLECTVEGTSNPNLYWYRQAAGRGLQLLFYSVGIGQISSEVPQNLSASRPQDRQFILSSKKLLLSDSGFYLCAWSDTSGGANEQFFGPGTRLTVL.